This record covers a single T cell receptor (beta chain). Here immunoSEQ multiplex PCR was the method, and the copy in TCRdb shows in-frame clones only, minus some. The sample holds more than 200,000 clones; approximately 80% are singletons and the top ten take around 4.5%. Trimming removed 5 bases from V and 4 bases from J; junction bases left unmatched: 8. The germline V gene encodes CDR1 SGHRS and CDR2 YFSETQ. The CDR3 contains 15 residues. This sample stems from a study of blood T cell repertoires in COVID-19. Recruits, aged roughly 18 to 89 years, lived in 24 US areas. Researchers sorted participants into cohorts using their self-reported clinical history.

The sequence was collected from a man between 25 and 39 years old with acute COVID-19. The sequencing input was PBMCs or T cells enriched from blood (not recorded which). The gene calls are TRBV5-1 and TRBJ1-3; 8 bases agree with TRBD1. CDR3 residues: CASSTGGAQGNTIYF. The DNA of the CDR3 is TGCGCCAGCAGTACAGGGGGGGCGCAAGGAAACACCATATATTTT.